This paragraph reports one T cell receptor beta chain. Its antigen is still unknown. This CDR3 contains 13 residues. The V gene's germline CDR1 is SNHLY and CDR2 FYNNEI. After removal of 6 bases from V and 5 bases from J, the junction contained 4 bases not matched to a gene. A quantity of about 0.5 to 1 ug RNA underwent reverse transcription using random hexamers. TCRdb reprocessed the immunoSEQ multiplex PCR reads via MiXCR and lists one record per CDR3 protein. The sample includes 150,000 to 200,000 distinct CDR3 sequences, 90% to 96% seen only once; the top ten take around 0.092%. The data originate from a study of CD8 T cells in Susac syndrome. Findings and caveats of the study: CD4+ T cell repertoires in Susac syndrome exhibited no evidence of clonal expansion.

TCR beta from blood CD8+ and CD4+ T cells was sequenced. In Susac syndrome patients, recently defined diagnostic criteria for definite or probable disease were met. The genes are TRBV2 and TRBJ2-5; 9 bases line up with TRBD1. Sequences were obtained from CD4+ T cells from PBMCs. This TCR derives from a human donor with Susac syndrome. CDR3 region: CASSGQGKETQYF. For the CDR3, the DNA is TGTGCCAGCAGCGGACAGGGGAAGGAGACCCAGTACTTC.